Below, 20 T cell receptor beta chains from the same sample are listed, as sequenced in a study of blood T cell repertoires in COVID-19. Sequenced by immunoSEQ multiplex PCR; TCRdb stores in-frame clones only, minus some. The profile shows around 250,000 clones, approximately 90% of them singletons. What was sequenced was PBMCs or T cells enriched from blood (not recorded which). These receptors were collected from a woman aged 40 to 50 with acute COVID-19.

Only one count was recorded for this clone. The chain carries TRBV19 and TRBJ1-1; unclear D gene. The V gene's germline CDR1 is LNHDA and CDR2 SQIVND (reference sequence). The length of the CDR3 is 13 residues. V shed 6 bases and J shed 2 bases, with 10 bases lying between them. CDR3 in amino acids: CASSTAINTEAFF. The CDR3 DNA follows: TGTGCCAGTAGCACAGCCATTAACACTGAAGCTTTCTTT.

The V gene is TRBV28, the J gene TRBJ2-3; possible D gene TRBD2, 6 bases. Looked up from germline, CDR1 is MDHEN and CDR2 is SYDVKM. The CDR3 runs 12 residues. V shed 7 bases and J shed 8 bases, with 13 bases lying between them. Here the CDR3 reads CASKPGSATQYF. CDR3 nucleotide sequence: TGTGCCAGCAAACCCGGGAGTGCTACGCAGTATTTT.

V usage is TRBV5-4 and J usage is TRBJ1-2; perhaps TRBD1 as D (5 bases). The V end lost 2 bases, the J end lost 2 bases, and 13 bases lay between the germline ends. The CDR3 extends over 15 amino acids. Germline-derived CDR1 and CDR2 are SGHNT and YYREEE (reference sequence). The CDR3 coding sequence is TGTGCCAGCAGCTTCTACCCGGGGGTGAACTATGGCTACACCTTC. Protein product: CASSFYPGVNYGYTF.

The V gene is TRBV19, the J gene TRBJ1-2; TRBD1 aligns across 7 bases. CDR3 length: 15 amino acids. V shed 3 bases, J shed 0 bases, and the junction held 4 bases outside the gene matches. Per the germline V gene, CDR1 is LNHDA and CDR2 is SQIVND (reference sequence). In DNA, the CDR3 is TGTGCCAGTAGTATCGGGACAGTAGCTAACTATGGCTACACCTTC. It is translated as CASSIGTVANYGYTF.

The rearrangement links TRBV29-1 to TRBJ2-7; TRBD1 is a possible D gene (5 bases). The CDR3 spans 12 residues. Germline values: CDR1 SQVTM, CDR2 ANQGSEA. With 6 bases removed from V and 1 base from J, the gap between germline ends came to 10 bases. The DNA of the CDR3 is TGCAGCGTGAAGACAGTTTCCTACGAGCAGTACGTC. Amino acid sequence: CSVKTVSYEQYV.

Notes on this clone: Other nucleotide sequences in the sample specify the same CDR3. The chain recombines TRBV5-1 with TRBJ1-5; unclear D gene. V was clipped by 2 bases and J by 3 bases, with 9 bases between them. The CDR3 runs 14 residues. The germline V gene encodes CDR1 SGHRS and CDR2 YFSETQ. The CDR3 DNA is TGCGCCAGCAGCTTAGGAGAAATCAATCAGCCCCAGCATTTT. This codes for CASSLGEINQPQHF.

V usage is TRBV11-2 and J usage is TRBJ1-2; a weak D match, TRBD1 (5 bases). The CDR3 consists of 14 residues. CDR1 and CDR2 from the germline V gene are SGHAT and FQNNGV. Trimming took 5 bases from V and 0 from J, leaving 10 bases between them. The CDR3, as DNA: TGTGCCAGCAGCCAGGACACTTCTAACTATGGCTACACCTTC. Encoded protein: CASSQDTSNYGYTF.

The chain combines TRBV6-4 with TRBJ2-7; possible D gene TRBD2, 6 bases. V lost 3 bases to trimming and J lost 6 bases, with 12 bases between them. CDR1 and CDR2 from the germline V gene are MRHNA and SNTAGT. This CDR3 spans 13 amino acids. The CDR3 protein is CASSEGGDGEQYF. CDR3 sequence (DNA): TGTGCCAGCAGTGAGGGGGGAGACGGCGAGCAGTACTTC.

This sequence joins TRBV11-2 and TRBJ2-1; TRBD2 aligns across 9 bases. V shed 5 bases, J shed 6 bases, and the junction held 14 bases outside the gene matches. The CDR3 spans 17 residues. The germline gives CDR1 SGHAT, CDR2 FQNNGV. In DNA form, the CDR3 reads TGTGCCAGCAGCCCCCTTCGTCGGTTTAGCGGGGGCAATGAGCAGTTCTTC. This sequence encodes CASSPLRRFSGGNEQFF.

This chain joins TRBV7-9 and TRBJ1-4; maybe TRBD1 (5 bases). Trimming took off 2 bases at V and 8 bases at J, with 12 bases between the two ends. The V gene's germline CDR1 is SEHNR and CDR2 FQNEAQ (reference sequence). The CDR3 totals 14 residues. The CDR3 sequence is CASSLRGGDEKLFF. In DNA form, the CDR3 reads TGTGCCAGCAGCTTACGGGGAGGGGACGAAAAACTGTTTTTT.

The gene calls are TRBV6-5 and TRBJ2-1; 15 bases are a match to TRBD2. The germline CDR1 and CDR2 sequences are MNHEY and SVGAGI. V lost 6 bases and J lost 9; bases outside the gene matches: 6. The CDR3 extends over 15 amino acids. The CDR3 region is CASSRTSGRAGEQFF. DNA of the CDR3: TGTGCCAGCAGCCGGACTAGCGGGAGGGCCGGTGAGCAGTTCTTC.

This clone was picked up one time. CDR3 protein: CASTTTVLQPQHF. For the CDR3, the DNA is TGCGCCAGCACCACGACAGTCCTCCAGCCCCAGCATTTT. The rearrangement uses TRBV10-2 and TRBJ1-5; a possible D gene is TRBD1 (5 bases). The germline V gene has CDR1 WSHSY and CDR2 SAAADI. This CDR3 is 13 amino acids long. V dropped 7 bases and J dropped 7 bases, with 14 bases sitting between them.

The V and J genes are TRBV18 and TRBJ1-1, with unresolved D. The CDR3 is 11 amino acids. V was clipped by 5 bases and J by 3 bases, with 4 bases between them. CDR1 is KGHSH, CDR2 LQKENI, per germline. Here the CDR3 reads CASSSDTEAFF. CDR3 bases: TGTGCCAGCTCATCGGACACTGAAGCTTTCTTT.

The J gene is TRBJ1-5, the V gene TRBV5-1, with D unresolved. The CDR3 has 14 residues. Trimming cost V 4 bases and J 6 bases, with 14 bases left between them. Germline V gene lookup returns CDR1 SGHRS and CDR2 YFSETQ. CDR3 nucleotides: TGCGCCAGCAGCATCGACGGGGTACCTCAGCCCCAGCATTTT. Encoded protein: CASSIDGVPQPQHF.

The chain links TRBV9 to TRBJ2-2, with D tentatively TRBD2 (5 bases). The CDR3 totals 12 residues. Germline CDR1 SGDLS, CDR2 YYNGEE. Trimming took off 0 bases at V and 8 bases at J, with 5 bases between the two ends. The CDR3 region is CASSVGTGELFF. Here the CDR3 DNA reads TGTGCCAGCAGCGTAGGGACTGGGGAGCTGTTTTTT. The variable domain in full, with the rest retrieved from reference TRBV9 and TRBJ2-2, is DSGVTQTPKHLITATGQRVTLRCSPRSGDLSVYWYQQSLDQGLQFLIQYYNGEERAKGNILERFSAQQFPDLHSELNLSSLELGDSALYFCASSVGTGELFFGEGSRLTVL.

This chain connects TRBV30 to TRBJ1-6, with D uncertain. CDR1 is GTSNPN, CDR2 SVGIG, per germline (reference sequence). The V end was cut by 8 bases, the J end by 10 bases, with 15 bases between. The length of the CDR3 is 12 residues. Here the CDR3 DNA reads TGTGCCGCCCGGGGTTTTGTATCACCCCTCCACTTT. It yields the protein CAARGFVSPLHF.

This chain uses TRBV2 with TRBJ2-7; D possibly corresponds to TRBD1 (5 bases). Per the germline V gene, CDR1 is SNHLY and CDR2 is FYNNEI. The CDR3 runs to 14 residues. With 3 bases removed from V and 8 bases from J, the gap between germline ends came to 17 bases. The DNA of the CDR3 is TGTGCCAGCAGTGAGGTAGGGGTTTTGAACAAGCAGTACTTC. Protein: CASSEVGVLNKQYF.

The rearrangement links TRBV28 to TRBJ1-6, with 8 nucleotides matching TRBD1. Losses at the gene ends were 5 bases for V and 5 bases for J; bases not matched to a gene: 8. Germline CDR1 and CDR2: MDHEN and SYDVKM. The CDR3 is 16 amino acids. CDR3 bases: TGTGCCAGCAGTATCACCGGACAGGGAGATAATTCACCCCTCCACTTT. Translating it yields CASSITGQGDNSPLHF.

The chain couples TRBV14 to TRBJ1-2; 7 positions agree with TRBD1. The trim removed 4 bases at V and 8 bases at J, leaving 7 bases unmatched. CDR3 length: 13 residues. Germline loops: CDR1 SGHDN, CDR2 FVKESK. The CDR3 loop is CASSLWTGWGYTF. The CDR3 nucleotides read TGTGCCAGCAGCCTTTGGACAGGATGGGGCTACACCTTC.

The chain uses TRBV27 and TRBJ1-1, with no clear D. Trimming cost V 6 bases and J 3 bases, with 11 bases left between them. The CDR3 loop spans 13 amino acids. Germline CDR1 MNHEY, CDR2 SMNVEV (reference sequence). CDR3 nucleotides: TGTGCCAGCAGCCCCTTGTCGGACACTGAAGCTTTCTTT. Its protein product is CASSPLSDTEAFF.